The rows below give T cell receptor beta chains drawn from one sample of a study of blood T cell repertoires in COVID-19. Assay: immunoSEQ multiplex PCR; the TCRdb copy retains only in-frame clones and omits some. The sample has 200,000 to 250,000 clones; 85% are singletons. The material sequenced was peripheral blood. The origin of the receptors is a woman aged 70-85 years with COVID-19, enrolled during active disease. CDR3s include the opening cysteine and the closing phenylalanine or tryptophan. A D gene is named only where the DNA matches it firmly. Rows give clone size only sometimes, using once, few, many, or a class for an expanded clone.

abundance: few; d_gene: TRBD2; j_gene: TRBJ2-7; v_gene: TRBV29-1; CDR3aa: CSARGLAGGEQYF; CDR3nt: TGCAGCGCCCGCGGACTAGCAGGAGGCGAGCAGTACTTC
abundance: NA; d_gene: TRBD1; j_gene: TRBJ2-2; v_gene: TRBV4-1; CDR3aa: CASSHAGQVGELFF; CDR3nt: TGCGCCAGCAGCCACGCCGGACAGGTCGGGGAGCTGTTTTTT
abundance: NA; d_gene: TRBD1; j_gene: TRBJ2-1; v_gene: TRBV10-3; CDR3aa: CATESTGQGFNEQFF; CDR3nt: TGTGCCACAGAATCAACGGGACAGGGTTTCAATGAGCAGTTCTTC
abundance: NA; d_gene: NA; j_gene: TRBJ1-2; v_gene: TRBV7-2; CDR3aa: CASSLVAGGTNYGYTF; CDR3nt: TGTGCCAGCAGCTTAGTTGCGGGAGGTACTAACTATGGCTACACCTTC
abundance: NA; d_gene: TRBD1; j_gene: TRBJ1-5; v_gene: TRBV27; CDR3aa: CASSAYPGQGYQPQHF; CDR3nt: TGTGCCAGCAGTGCCTACCCGGGACAGGGGTATCAGCCCCAGCATTTT
abundance: NA; d_gene: NA; j_gene: TRBJ1-3; v_gene: TRBV30; CDR3aa: CALQAISGNTIYF; CDR3nt: TGTGCATTGCAGGCAATCTCTGGAAACACCATATATTTT
abundance: NA; d_gene: NA; j_gene: TRBJ1-1; v_gene: TRBV30; CDR3aa: CAWSVRDSEAFF; CDR3nt: TGTGCCTGGAGTGTACGAGACAGTGAAGCTTTCTTT
abundance: NA; d_gene: NA; j_gene: TRBJ2-1; v_gene: TRBV5-1; CDR3aa: CASSAEPAGDNEQFF; CDR3nt: TGCGCCAGCAGCGCGGAACCAGCAGGGGACAATGAGCAGTTCTTC
abundance: NA; d_gene: NA; j_gene: TRBJ1-5; v_gene: TRBV7-2; CDR3aa: CASSPPGQEVWPQHF; CDR3nt: TGTGCCAGCAGCCCCCCCGGCCAGGAAGTGTGGCCCCAGCATTTT
abundance: NA; d_gene: NA; j_gene: TRBJ2-7; v_gene: TRBV6-5; CDR3aa: CASIGVFGNYEQYF; CDR3nt: TGTGCCAGCATAGGGGTTTTCGGCAACTACGAGCAGTACTTC
abundance: NA; d_gene: TRBD2; j_gene: TRBJ2-7; v_gene: TRBV7-2; CDR3aa: CASRLTSGSDIYEQYF; CDR3nt: TGTGCCAGCAGGCTGACTAGCGGGAGTGATATTTACGAGCAGTACTTC
abundance: NA; d_gene: NA; j_gene: TRBJ1-5; v_gene: TRBV3-1/TRBV3-2; CDR3aa: CASSQDFSNQPQHF; CDR3nt: TGTGCCAGCAGCCAAGACTTTAGCAATCAGCCCCAGCATTTT
abundance: once; d_gene: TRBD1; j_gene: TRBJ2-1; v_gene: TRBV9; CDR3aa: CASSVGQGAFNEQFF; CDR3nt: TGTGCCAGCAGCGTTGGGCAGGGGGCCTTCAATGAGCAGTTCTTC
abundance: few; d_gene: NA; j_gene: TRBJ2-4; v_gene: TRBV10-3; CDR3aa: CAISESNSNIQYF; CDR3nt: TGTGCCATCAGTGAGAGTAATAGTAACATTCAGTACTTC
abundance: few; d_gene: TRBD1; j_gene: TRBJ2-2; v_gene: TRBV18; CDR3aa: CASSPLTGGMSGELFF; CDR3nt: TGTGCCAGCTCACCACTGACAGGGGGCATGTCCGGGGAGCTGTTTTTT
abundance: few; d_gene: TRBD1; j_gene: TRBJ1-1; v_gene: TRBV29-1; CDR3aa: CSVSGQGVAFGNTEAFF; CDR3nt: TGCAGCGTCTCGGGACAGGGGGTCGCATTTGGGAACACTGAAGCTTTCTTT
abundance: NA; d_gene: NA; j_gene: TRBJ1-4; v_gene: TRBV11-2; CDR3aa: CASSLDQGLGEKLFF; CDR3nt: TGTGCCAGCAGCTTAGATCAGGGGTTGGGTGAAAAACTGTTTTTT
abundance: once; d_gene: TRBD1; j_gene: TRBJ1-2; v_gene: TRBV10-3; CDR3aa: CAISESQGGYYGYTF; CDR3nt: TGTGCCATCAGTGAGTCGCAAGGGGGCTACTATGGCTACACCTTC
abundance: NA; d_gene: TRBD2; j_gene: TRBJ2-2; v_gene: TRBV5-1; CDR3aa: CASSLTSVGTGELFF; CDR3nt: TGCGCCAGCAGCTTAACTAGCGTTGGCACCGGGGAGCTGTTTTTT
abundance: few; d_gene: TRBD1; j_gene: TRBJ2-7; v_gene: TRBV5-6; CDR3aa: CASSLLSQGTASYEQYF; CDR3nt: TGTGCCAGCAGCTTGTTGTCTCAAGGGACAGCTTCCTACGAGCAGTACTTC
abundance: NA; d_gene: NA; j_gene: TRBJ1-2; v_gene: TRBV5-4; CDR3aa: CASSLMTAHYGYTF; CDR3nt: TGTGCCAGCAGCTTGATGACAGCTCACTATGGCTACACCTTC
abundance: NA; d_gene: NA; j_gene: TRBJ2-3; v_gene: TRBV5-4; CDR3aa: CASSLQRQRHTDTQYF; CDR3nt: TGTGCCAGCAGCTTGCAGAGACAGCGACACACAGATACGCAGTATTTT
abundance: NA; d_gene: NA; j_gene: TRBJ1-6; v_gene: TRBV28; CDR3aa: CASRLMDSNSPLHF; CDR3nt: TGTGCCAGCAGGTTGATGGACAGTAATTCACCCCTCCACTTT
abundance: NA; d_gene: TRBD1; j_gene: TRBJ2-3; v_gene: TRBV6-2/TRBV6-3; CDR3aa: CASSRDSKTTDTQYF; CDR3nt: TGTGCCAGCAGCAGGGACAGTAAAACCACAGATACGCAGTATTTT
abundance: NA; d_gene: TRBD1; j_gene: TRBJ1-3; v_gene: TRBV7-6; CDR3aa: CASSQEGQAFTGNTIYF; CDR3nt: TGTGCCAGCAGTCAAGAGGGACAGGCCTTCACTGGAAACACCATATATTTT
abundance: NA; d_gene: TRBD2; j_gene: TRBJ2-1; v_gene: TRBV5-1; CDR3aa: CASSLVGRIYNEQFF; CDR3nt: TGCGCCAGCAGCTTGGTCGGGAGGATTTACAATGAGCAGTTCTTC
abundance: NA; d_gene: NA; j_gene: TRBJ2-1; v_gene: TRBV5-1; CDR3aa: CASSPERGQSSYNEQFF; CDR3nt: TGCGCCAGCAGCCCTGAGCGCGGACAGAGCTCCTACAATGAGCAGTTCTTC
abundance: NA; d_gene: TRBD2; j_gene: TRBJ2-7; v_gene: TRBV2; CDR3aa: CASSERGTRVLEQYF; CDR3nt: TGTGCCAGCAGTGAAAGGGGGACTAGGGTACTCGAGCAGTACTTC
abundance: NA; d_gene: NA; j_gene: TRBJ2-2; v_gene: TRBV5-4; CDR3aa: CASSPPRNTGELFF; CDR3nt: TGTGCCAGCAGCCCCCCCAGGAACACCGGGGAGCTGTTTTTT
abundance: NA; d_gene: NA; j_gene: TRBJ1-4; v_gene: TRBV6-2/TRBV6-3; CDR3aa: CASSYSVRATNEKLFF; CDR3nt: TGTGCCAGCAGTTACTCGGTCAGGGCAACTAATGAAAAACTGTTTTTT
abundance: NA; d_gene: TRBD1; j_gene: TRBJ1-1; v_gene: TRBV5-1; CDR3aa: CASSLQGAPTEAFF; CDR3nt: TGCGCCAGCAGCTTGCAGGGGGCGCCCACTGAAGCTTTCTTT
abundance: NA; d_gene: TRBD1; j_gene: TRBJ2-6; v_gene: TRBV19; CDR3aa: CASSPGQFYSGANVLTF; CDR3nt: TGTGCCAGTAGCCCGGGACAGTTCTACTCTGGGGCCAACGTCCTGACTTTC
abundance: NA; d_gene: TRBD1; j_gene: TRBJ2-1; v_gene: TRBV5-6; CDR3aa: CASGRTGGTNEQFF; CDR3nt: TGTGCCAGCGGTCGGACAGGGGGAACGAATGAGCAGTTCTTC